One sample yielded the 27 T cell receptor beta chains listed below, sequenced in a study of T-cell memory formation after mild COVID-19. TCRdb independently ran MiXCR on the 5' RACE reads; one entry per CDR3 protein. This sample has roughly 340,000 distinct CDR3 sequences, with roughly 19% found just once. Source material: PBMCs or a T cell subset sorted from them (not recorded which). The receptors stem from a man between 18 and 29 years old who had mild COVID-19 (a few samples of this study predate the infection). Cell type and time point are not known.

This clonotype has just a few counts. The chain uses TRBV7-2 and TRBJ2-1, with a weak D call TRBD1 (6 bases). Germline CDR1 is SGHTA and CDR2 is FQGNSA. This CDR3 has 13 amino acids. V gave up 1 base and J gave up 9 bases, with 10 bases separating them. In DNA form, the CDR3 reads TGTGCCAGCAGCTTAGAGTGGGGGCGTGAGCAGTTCTTC. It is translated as CASSLEWGREQFF.

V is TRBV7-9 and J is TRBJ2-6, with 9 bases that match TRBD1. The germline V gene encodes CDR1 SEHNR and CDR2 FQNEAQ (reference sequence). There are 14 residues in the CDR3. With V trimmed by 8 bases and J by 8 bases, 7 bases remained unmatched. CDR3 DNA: TGTGCCAGCGGTGGGACAGGGACCTCCAACGTCCTGACTTTC. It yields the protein CASGGTGTSNVLTF.

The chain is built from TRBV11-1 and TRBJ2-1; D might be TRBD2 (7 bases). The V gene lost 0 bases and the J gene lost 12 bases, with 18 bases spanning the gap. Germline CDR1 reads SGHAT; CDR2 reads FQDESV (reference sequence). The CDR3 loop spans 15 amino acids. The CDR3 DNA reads TGTGCCAGCAGCTTAGCGACCCCACCGGGGGGCAGGCAGTTCTTC. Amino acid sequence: CASSLATPPGGRQFF.

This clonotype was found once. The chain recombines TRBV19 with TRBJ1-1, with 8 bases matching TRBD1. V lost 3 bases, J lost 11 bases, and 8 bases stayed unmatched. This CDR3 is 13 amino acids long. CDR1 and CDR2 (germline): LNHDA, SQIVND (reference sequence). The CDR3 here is CASSMPRTGSAFF. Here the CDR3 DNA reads TGTGCCAGTAGTATGCCGAGGACAGGGAGTGCTTTCTTT.

CDR3 amino acids: CASSSGLRALAGGTDTQYF. CDR3 nucleotides: TGCGCCAGCAGCTCTGGGCTTCGCGCTCTAGCGGGGGGCACAGATACGCAGTATTTT. The chain has TRBV5-1 and TRBJ2-3; 10 bases are a match to TRBD2. CDR3 length equals 19 residues. V trimming: 3 bases; J trimming: 1 base; junction bases outside the gene matches: 14. Germline V gene sequence: CDR1 SGHRS, CDR2 YFSETQ.

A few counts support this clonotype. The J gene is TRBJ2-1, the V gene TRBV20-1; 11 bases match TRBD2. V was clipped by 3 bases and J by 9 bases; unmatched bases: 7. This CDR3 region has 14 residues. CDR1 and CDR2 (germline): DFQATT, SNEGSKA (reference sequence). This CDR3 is CSASATSGGTEQFF. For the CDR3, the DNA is TGCAGTGCTAGCGCTACTAGCGGGGGAACTGAGCAGTTCTTC.

The CDR3: CASSRLRGGPETQYF. DNA of the CDR3: TGTGCCAGCAGCCGCTTGCGGGGGGGCCCGGAGACCCAGTACTTC. This chain connects TRBV7-2 to TRBJ2-5; TRBD2 agrees at 9 bases. V gave up 5 bases and J gave up 5 bases; unmatched junction bases: 9. Germline V lookup: CDR1 SGHTA, CDR2 FQGNSA. The CDR3 runs 15 residues.

CDR3 nucleotides: TGCGCCAGCACCCTTTTTGGGTGGAACACCGGGGAGCTGTTTTTT. Residues: CASTLFGWNTGELFF. J is TRBJ2-2 and V is TRBV5-1; D not certain. Germline V CDR1 and CDR2: SGHRS, YFSETQ. Trimming removed 6 bases at V and 1 base at J, with 13 bases between. CDR3 length: 15 amino acids.

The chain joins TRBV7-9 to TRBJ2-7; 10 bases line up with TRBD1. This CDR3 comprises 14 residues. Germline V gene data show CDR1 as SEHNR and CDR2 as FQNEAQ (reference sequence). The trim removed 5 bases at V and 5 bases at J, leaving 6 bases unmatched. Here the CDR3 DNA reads TGTGCCAGCAGCCCCGGGACAGGGGCCGACGAGCAGTACTTC. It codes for CASSPGTGADEQYF.

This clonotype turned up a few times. The CDR3 DNA is TGCGCCAGCAGCTTGGAGGGGAACTCCTACGAGCAGTACTTC. Amino acid sequence: CASSLEGNSYEQYF. The rearrangement links TRBV5-1 to TRBJ2-7, with TRBD1 as a possible D gene (5 bases). The CDR3 spans 14 residues. V dropped 0 bases and J dropped 0 bases, with 7 bases sitting between them. The germline V gene encodes CDR1 SGHRS and CDR2 YFSETQ. Full variable domain (missing parts from reference TRBV5-1 and TRBJ2-7): KAGVTQTPRYLIKTRGQQVTLSCSPISGHRSVSWYQQTPGQGLQFLFEYFSETQRNKGNFPGRFSGRQFSNSRSEMNVSTLELGDSALYLCASSLEGNSYEQYFGPGTRLTVT.

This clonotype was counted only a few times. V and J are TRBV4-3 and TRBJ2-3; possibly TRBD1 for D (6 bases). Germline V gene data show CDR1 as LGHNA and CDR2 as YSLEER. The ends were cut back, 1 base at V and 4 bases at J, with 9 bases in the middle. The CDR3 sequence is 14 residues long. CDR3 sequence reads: CASSQAWGPDTQYF. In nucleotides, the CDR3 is TGCGCCAGCAGCCAAGCTTGGGGGCCAGATACGCAGTATTTT.

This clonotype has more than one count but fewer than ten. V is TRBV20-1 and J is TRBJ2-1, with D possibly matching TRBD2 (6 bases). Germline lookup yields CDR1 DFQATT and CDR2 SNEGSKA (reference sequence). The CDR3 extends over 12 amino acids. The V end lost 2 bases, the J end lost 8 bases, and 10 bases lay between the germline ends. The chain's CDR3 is CSARHGGDEQFF. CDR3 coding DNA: TGCAGTGCTAGACACGGGGGTGATGAGCAGTTCTTC.

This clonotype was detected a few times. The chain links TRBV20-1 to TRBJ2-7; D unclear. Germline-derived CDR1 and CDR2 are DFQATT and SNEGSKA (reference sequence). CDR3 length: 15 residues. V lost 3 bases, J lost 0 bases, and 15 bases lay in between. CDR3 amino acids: CSASTLTGSSYEQYF. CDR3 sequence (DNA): TGCAGTGCTAGTACACTGACGGGTAGCTCCTACGAGCAGTACTTC.

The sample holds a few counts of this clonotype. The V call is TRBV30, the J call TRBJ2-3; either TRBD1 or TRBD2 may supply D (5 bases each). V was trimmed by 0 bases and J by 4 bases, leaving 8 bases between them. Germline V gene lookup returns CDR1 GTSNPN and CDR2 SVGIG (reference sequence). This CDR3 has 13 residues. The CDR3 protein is CAWSVLGADTQYF. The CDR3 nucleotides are TGTGCCTGGAGTGTTTTGGGGGCAGATACGCAGTATTTT.

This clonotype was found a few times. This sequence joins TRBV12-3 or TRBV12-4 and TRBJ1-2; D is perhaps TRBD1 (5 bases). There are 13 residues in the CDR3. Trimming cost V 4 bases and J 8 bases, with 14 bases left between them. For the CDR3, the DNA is TGTGCCAGCAGTTGGGGACCCCGGGGGGGCTACACCTTC. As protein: CASSWGPRGGYTF.

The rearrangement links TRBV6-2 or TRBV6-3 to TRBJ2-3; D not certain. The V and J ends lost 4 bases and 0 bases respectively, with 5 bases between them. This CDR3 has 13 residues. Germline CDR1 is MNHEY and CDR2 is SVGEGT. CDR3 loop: CASSFISTDTQYF. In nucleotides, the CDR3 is TGTGCCAGCAGTTTCATTAGCACAGATACGCAGTATTTT.

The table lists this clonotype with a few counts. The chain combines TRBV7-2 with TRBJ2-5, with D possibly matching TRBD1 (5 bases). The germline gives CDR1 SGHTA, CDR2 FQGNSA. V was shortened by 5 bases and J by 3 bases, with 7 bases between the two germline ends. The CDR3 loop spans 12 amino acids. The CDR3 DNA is TGTGCCAGCAGCGCGGACAAAGAGACCCAGTACTTC. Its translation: CASSADKETQYF.

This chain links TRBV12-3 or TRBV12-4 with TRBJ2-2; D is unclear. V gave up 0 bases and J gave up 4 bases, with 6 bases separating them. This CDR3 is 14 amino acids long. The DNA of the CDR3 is TGTGCCAGCAGTTTAGCCACAATCACCGGGGAGCTGTTTTTT. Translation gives CASSLATITGELFF.

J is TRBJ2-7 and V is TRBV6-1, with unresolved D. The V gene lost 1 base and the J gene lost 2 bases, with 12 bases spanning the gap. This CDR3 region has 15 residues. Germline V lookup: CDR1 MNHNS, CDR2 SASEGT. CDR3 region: CASSEENGSAYEQYV. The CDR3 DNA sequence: TGTGCCAGCAGTGAAGAAAATGGTTCAGCCTACGAGCAGTACGTC.

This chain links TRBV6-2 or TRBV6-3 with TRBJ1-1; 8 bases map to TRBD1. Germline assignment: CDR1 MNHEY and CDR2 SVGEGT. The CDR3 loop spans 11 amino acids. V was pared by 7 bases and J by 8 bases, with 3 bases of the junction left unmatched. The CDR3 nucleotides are TGTGCCAGCATCAGACAGGGGGAAGCTTTCTTT. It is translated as CASIRQGEAFF.

The CDR3 is CASGDSSNQPQHF. CDR3 sequence (DNA): TGTGCAAGCGGTGACAGCTCTAATCAGCCCCAGCATTTT. V and J are TRBV7-8 and TRBJ1-5, with a possible D match to TRBD1 (5 bases). The CDR3 covers 13 residues. Germline V gene data show CDR1 as SGHVS and CDR2 as FQNEAQ.

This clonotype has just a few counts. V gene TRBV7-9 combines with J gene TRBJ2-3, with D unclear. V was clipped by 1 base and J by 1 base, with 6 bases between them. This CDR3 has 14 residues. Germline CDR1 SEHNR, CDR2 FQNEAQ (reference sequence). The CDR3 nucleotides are TGTGCCAGCAGCTTAGTGCAAGGCACAGATACGCAGTATTTT. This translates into CASSLVQGTDTQYF.

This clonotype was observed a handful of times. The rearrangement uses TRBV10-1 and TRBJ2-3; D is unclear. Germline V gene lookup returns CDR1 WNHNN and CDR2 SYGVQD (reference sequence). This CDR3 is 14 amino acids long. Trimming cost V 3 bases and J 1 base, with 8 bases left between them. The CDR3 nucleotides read TGCGCCAGCAGTGAAACCCTGGGCACAGATACGCAGTATTTT. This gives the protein CASSETLGTDTQYF.

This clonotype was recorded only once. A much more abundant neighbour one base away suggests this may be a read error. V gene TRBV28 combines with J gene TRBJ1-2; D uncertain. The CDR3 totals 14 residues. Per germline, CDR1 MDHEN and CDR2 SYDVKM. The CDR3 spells CASSPLGSNYCYTF. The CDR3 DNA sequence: TGTGCCAGCAGCCCGCTGGGGTCTAACTATTGCTACACCTTC.

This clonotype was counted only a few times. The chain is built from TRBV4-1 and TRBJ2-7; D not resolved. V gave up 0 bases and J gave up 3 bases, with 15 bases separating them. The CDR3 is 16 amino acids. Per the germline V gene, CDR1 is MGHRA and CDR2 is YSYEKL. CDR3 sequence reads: CASSQEVGIRYYEQYF. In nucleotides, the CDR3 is TGCGCCAGCAGCCAAGAAGTCGGCATCCGATACTACGAGCAGTACTTC.

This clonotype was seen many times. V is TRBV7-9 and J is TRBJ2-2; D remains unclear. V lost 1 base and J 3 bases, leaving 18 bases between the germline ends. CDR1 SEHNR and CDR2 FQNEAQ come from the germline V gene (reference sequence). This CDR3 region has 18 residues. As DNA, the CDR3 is TGTGCCAGCAGCTTAGGCCTTTTAGGGTCGGGCGACACCGGGGAGCTGTTTTTT. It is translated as CASSLGLLGSGDTGELFF.

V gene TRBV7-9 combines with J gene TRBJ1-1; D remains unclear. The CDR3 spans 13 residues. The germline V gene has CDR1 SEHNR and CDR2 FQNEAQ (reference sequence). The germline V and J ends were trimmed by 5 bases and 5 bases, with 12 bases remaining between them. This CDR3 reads CASSPEGRTEAFF. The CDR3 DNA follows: TGTGCCAGCAGCCCAGAAGGGAGGACTGAAGCTTTCTTT.